The source of this T cell receptor beta chain is a study of T cell responses to AZD1222 COVID-19 vaccine (dated by TCRdb to the early 2020s). Looking at the study overall: A total of approximately 240 trial participants underwent TCR sequencing, of whom some 200 had received two doses of AZD1222 and some 25 had received two doses of the MenACWY control vaccine. Trial participants were enrolled into age subgroups of 18-55, 56-69 and 70-plus years, which contained 148, 28 and 57 TCR-sequenced participants, respectively.

What this sample's time point label stands for: about 28 days (+/-7) after the second vaccine dose. AZD1222 recipients with second doses at about 4 weeks or about 12 weeks were pooled, because spike-specific TCR depth and breadth did not differ between schedules. Vaccinee samples were obtained from the UK trials COV001 and COV002, which included a single-blind randomized controlled phase 2/3 trial of AZD1222 (ChAdOx1 nCoV-19) in healthy adults. For TCRbeta chain sequencing, PBMC samples from trial participants were taken at day 0 and at day 28 after the second dose. The CDR3 regions of human TCRbeta chains were subjected to immunosequencing. The study's processing was this. TCRs in the repertoires were compared against a reference library of SARS-CoV-2-specific TCRs that had been generated with the MIRA antigen-specificity platform. Breadth was defined as the fraction of unique TCRs that were SARS-CoV-2-associated. Depth was defined as the fraction of total T cells that were SARS-CoV-2-associated. Using the MIRA data, every spike-specific TCR was mapped to the spike region that the TCR reacted to and assigned to either a CD4 or a CD8 class. Log10-transformed breadth and depth values were compared by one-way ANOVA with Sidak's multiple comparisons tests. TCRdb limited this immuneACCESS table to in-frame rearrangements with V and J called. A share of clones is missing; checked studies link under half to unresolved V genes, and the rest is unexplained. From that table come the V and J calls and clone size; the DNA was used to work out D and trimming. The sample includes under 200,000 clones, with 88% observed a single time. The ten largest clones add up to about 24% of the sample.

The germline V gene yields MDHEN for CDR1 and SYDVKM for CDR2. V loses 1 base of germline sequence and J loses 7 bases, and the interval between the two ends is 16 bases. Counted from cysteine to phenylalanine, this CDR3 has 15 amino acids. Only the CDR3 part of the read is kept: 45 bases, read in frame from the first base. General conclusions and limits of the study: Reportedly, almost half of the unique spike-specific TCRs recognized epitopes lying outside the regions that are mutated in the B.1.351 and B.1.1.7 variants. Participants were mostly white British, with more females than males. The authors suggested clonal diversity may have been underestimated. After two AZD1222 doses, spike-specific TCR breadth and depth were significantly higher than at day 0 and than in MenACWY recipients. No day 14 peak-response samples were available, so repertoires were characterized only after the peak T cell response. Conclusions about previously exposed vaccinees are limited because only five to seven AZD1222 recipients were SARS-CoV-2 seropositive at baseline. Vaccine-associated CD4 TCRs spanned the whole spike protein, with dominant responses in regions 160-218 and 743-854. The 56-69-year group was small, and its depth increase did not reach significance, likely because of low power.

Comment on this clone: Its antigen remains unidentified. Per-base quality was not reported, and no clone a single base away is much larger than it.

The sample consisted of peripheral blood, taken 28 days after the second AZD1222 dose. The receptor chain draws on TRBV28 and TRBJ1-2; the D gene cannot be named for sure. This clonotype was sampled from an adult who received the AZD1222 COVID-19 vaccine. The DNA is TGTGCCAGCAGTTTATCCGTAATGAATACCCTTGGCTACACCTTC. Translation gives CASSLSVMNTLGYTF.